This entry concerns a single TCR beta chain. Its target is not known. This sample was taken from a study of shared clonotypes between healthy human individuals. Overall study results and limits: Generation of non-shared clonotypes was less probable than generation of clonotypes shared by all four donors.

CDR1 SNHLY and CDR2 FYNNEI come from the germline V gene. V was trimmed by 10 bases and J by 1 base, leaving 13 bases between them. The CDR3 is made up of 13 amino acids. Repertoires were generated with immunoSEQ multiplex PCR, while TCRdb's copy carries only in-frame clones and drops some. Of 2 million to 3 million clones listed, just over 90% were seen once; the top ten hold about 0.13%. This receptor was obtained from a man aged 18 to 35 in good health. Sequencing was performed on naive CD4+ T cells sorted from blood. Subset: CD45RA+ positively selected. The chain combines TRBV2 with TRBJ1-1; D is uncertain. DNA of the CDR3: TGTGCCACCCTGGGAGGCCCGAACACTGAAGCTTTCTTT. This sequence encodes CATLGGPNTEAFF. Complete variable domain (other parts from reference TRBV2 and TRBJ1-1): EPEVTQTPSHQVTQMGQEVILRCVPISNHLYFYWYRQILGQKVEFLVSFYNNEISEKSEIFDDQFSVERPDGSNFTLKIRSTKLEDSAMYFCATLGGPNTEAFFGQGTRLTVV.